These 28 T cell receptor beta chains came from one sample sequenced in a study of shared clonotypes between healthy human individuals. Here immunoSEQ multiplex PCR was the method, and the copy in TCRdb shows in-frame clones only, minus some. The table lists over a million clones, more than 95% of them singletons. The specimen was naive CD4+ T cells sorted from blood. Described subset: CD45RA+ positively selected. The receptor set was obtained from a man aged 30 to 45 in good health.

CDR3 in DNA: TGTGCCAGCAGCTTGGGAGGGCTCAGACCCACAGATACGCAGTATTTT. It is translated as CASSLGGLRPTDTQYF. This chain links TRBV5-6 with TRBJ2-3; D might be TRBD2 (5 bases). CDR1 SGHDT and CDR2 YYEEEE come from the germline V gene. The length of the CDR3 is 16 residues. V was pared by 0 bases and J by 2 bases, with 13 bases between. Full variable domain (remainder filled in from reference TRBV5-6 and TRBJ2-3): DAGVTQSPTHLIKTRGQQVTLRCSPKSGHDTVSWYQQALGQGPQFIFQYYEEEERQRGNFPDRFSGHQFPNYSSELNVNALLLGDSALYLCASSLGGLRPTDTQYFGPGTRLTVL.

V is TRBV5-6 and J is TRBJ2-7, with 8 nucleotides matching TRBD1. Germline V CDR1 and CDR2: SGHDT, YYEEEE. Trimming at V came to 2 bases and at J to 7 bases, leaving 5 bases not matched to a gene. The CDR3 has 13 amino acids. For the CDR3, the DNA is TGTGCCAGCAGCTTATCGGACAGGGAAGAGCAGTACTTC. It translates to CASSLSDREEQYF.

The V call is TRBV7-9, the J call TRBJ2-7, with TRBD2 identical over 14 bases. The CDR3 runs 17 residues. The ends lost 5 bases at V and 6 bases at J; junction bases unmatched: 12. Germline V CDR1 and CDR2: SEHNR, FQNEAQ (reference sequence). The CDR3 bases are TGTGCCAGCAGCCCCTTACCCCCGGGACTAGCGGGAGCCGAGCAGTACTTC. It codes for CASSPLPPGLAGAEQYF.

The J gene is TRBJ2-2, the V gene TRBV2; perhaps TRBD2 as D (5 bases). Germline V gene lookup returns CDR1 SNHLY and CDR2 FYNNEI. V was cut by 4 bases and J by 1 base, with 13 bases left in between. CDR3 length equals 16 residues. CDR3 in amino acids: CASSAINRGNTGELFF. CDR3 in DNA: TGTGCCAGCAGTGCTATAAACCGGGGGAACACCGGGGAGCTGTTTTTT.

V is TRBV6-1 and J is TRBJ2-1, with D possibly being TRBD2 (5 bases). CDR3 length: 16 amino acids. The germline V gene encodes CDR1 MNHNS and CDR2 SASEGT. V lost 4 bases, J lost 1 base, and 14 bases lay in between. DNA of the CDR3: TGTGCCAGCAGTGGCCTAGAGGGTCTATCCTACAATGAGCAGTTCTTC. Protein: CASSGLEGLSYNEQFF.

The chain combines TRBV18 with TRBJ1-5; D not certain. Deletions cut 3 bases from V and 5 bases from J, with 17 bases between. The CDR3 is 16 residues long. CDR1 and CDR2 (germline): KGHSH, LQKENI. This CDR3 is CASSPGLRRVHQPQHF. The CDR3, as DNA: TGTGCCAGCTCACCTGGACTCCGAAGGGTGCATCAGCCCCAGCATTTT.

This clone was found once. This chain connects TRBV7-2 to TRBJ2-1, with 11 bases matching TRBD2. Germline assignment: CDR1 SGHTA and CDR2 FQGNSA. The CDR3 totals 15 residues. V gave up 5 bases and J gave up 2 bases; unmatched junction bases: 2. Here the CDR3 DNA reads TGTGCCAGCAGCGGTAGCGGGAGGGCCTACAATGAGCAGTTCTTC. It codes for CASSGSGRAYNEQFF.

V and J are TRBV18 and TRBJ1-3; 7 bases fit TRBD1. Germline V gene lookup returns CDR1 KGHSH and CDR2 LQKENI. Unmatched junction bases numbered 2, after V lost 4 bases and J lost 2 bases. This CDR3 contains 14 residues. This CDR3 is CASSLGQAGNTIYF. CDR3 nucleotides: TGTGCCAGCTCACTCGGACAGGCTGGAAACACCATATATTTT.

The rearrangement links TRBV7-2 to TRBJ2-1; D is ambiguous. V lost 4 bases and J lost 0, with 19 bases in between. Germline lookup yields CDR1 SGHTA and CDR2 FQGNSA. The CDR3 loop spans 18 amino acids. In DNA, the CDR3 is TGTGCCAGCAGCTCGCCCTTGTGGCGGCAGAGCTCCTACAATGAGCAGTTCTTC. It encodes CASSSPLWRQSSYNEQFF.

The V gene is TRBV6-1, the J gene TRBJ1-5; 7 nucleotides align to TRBD1. CDR1 MNHNS and CDR2 SASEGT come from the germline V gene. The CDR3 runs to 16 residues. With 2 bases clipped from V and 1 base from J, the junction kept 5 bases outside the gene matches. CDR3 bases: TGTGCCAGCAGTGAACAGGGGGAAGTAAGCAATCAGCCCCAGCATTTT. This sequence encodes CASSEQGEVSNQPQHF.

V usage is TRBV10-3 and J usage is TRBJ2-1, with D perhaps TRBD1 (6 bases). V gave up 6 bases and J gave up 0 bases, with 18 bases separating them. Germline CDR1 is ENHRY and CDR2 is SYGVKD. CDR3 length: 17 amino acids. The CDR3 DNA follows: TGTGCCATCAGGACAACAGGGTGGGAGTTCTCCTACAATGAGCAGTTCTTC. Protein sequence: CAIRTTGWEFSYNEQFF.

The chain links TRBV28 to TRBJ2-7; D remains unclear. Germline CDR1 MDHEN, CDR2 SYDVKM. This CDR3 spans 15 amino acids. The V and J ends lost 8 bases and 3 bases respectively, with 20 bases between them. The CDR3 spells CASYAHSSPGYEQYF. In nucleotides, the CDR3 is TGTGCCAGCTATGCGCACAGCTCCCCGGGCTACGAGCAGTACTTC.

The chain is built from TRBV11-2 and TRBJ2-6, with D perhaps TRBD2 (5 bases). This CDR3 region has 16 residues. Germline CDR1 and CDR2: SGHAT and FQNNGV. With 4 bases removed from V and 2 bases from J, the gap between germline ends came to 12 bases. CDR3 sequence: CASSSSPGTGANVLTF. CDR3 DNA: TGTGCCAGCAGCTCATCCCCGGGGACTGGGGCCAACGTCCTGACTTTC.

The CDR3 is CSVENYGYTF. The CDR3 nucleotides are TGCAGCGTAGAAAACTATGGCTACACCTTC. This sequence joins TRBV29-1 and TRBJ1-2; D unclear. The germline V gene encodes CDR1 SQVTM and CDR2 ANQGSEA. The CDR3 has 10 residues. Trimming removed 6 bases from V and 2 bases from J, with 4 bases in between. Drawing the rest from reference TRBV29-1 and TRBJ1-2, the complete variable domain is SAVISQKPSRDICQRGTSLTIQCQVDSQVTMMFWYRQQPGQSLTLIATANQGSEATYESGFVIDKFPISRPNLTFSTLTVSNMSPEDSSIYLCSVENYGYTFGSGTRLTVV.

The chain recombines TRBV7-9 with TRBJ1-1; D is possibly TRBD1 (6 bases). The germline V and J ends were trimmed by 4 bases and 3 bases, with 18 bases remaining between them. This CDR3 contains 16 residues. The germline gives CDR1 SEHNR, CDR2 FQNEAQ (reference sequence). CDR3 coding DNA: TGTGCCAGCAGCTCCCAAGCCAGGGGCGCTGACACTGAAGCTTTCTTT. Translated: CASSSQARGADTEAFF.

V usage is TRBV7-3 and J usage is TRBJ2-3; 12 bases are shared with TRBD2. Germline CDR1 and CDR2: SGHTA and FQGTGA. CDR3 size: 19 residues. Trimming at V came to 0 bases and at J to 0 bases, leaving 7 bases not matched to a gene. The DNA of the CDR3 is TGTGCCAGCAGCTTAACTCCGACTAGCGGGAGTAAGAGCACAGATACGCAGTATTTT. Its protein product is CASSLTPTSGSKSTDTQYF.

The DNA for the CDR3 is TGTGCCAGCAGCTTAGATTTGGCGGGAGGTACAGATACGCAGTATTTT. Protein: CASSLDLAGGTDTQYF. The chain is built from TRBV7-6 and TRBJ2-3, with 8 nucleotides matching TRBD2. The germline V gene encodes CDR1 SGHVS and CDR2 FNYEAQ. V shed 1 base, J shed 3 bases, and the junction held 6 bases outside the gene matches. This CDR3 has 16 residues.

The genes are TRBV29-1 and TRBJ1-2; D gene unclear. The CDR3 contains 13 residues. The ends were cut back, 7 bases at V and 4 bases at J, with 16 bases in the middle. CDR1 and CDR2 (germline): SQVTM, ANQGSEA. The DNA of the CDR3 is TGCAGCGCCCACTCCCAGGACTCCTATGGCTACACCTTC. This codes for CSAHSQDSYGYTF.

The rearrangement joins TRBV18 to TRBJ2-7; D remains ambiguous. The V end was cut by 1 base, the J end by 2 bases, with 9 bases between. Germline CDR1 and CDR2: KGHSH and LQKENI. The CDR3 is 14 amino acids. The CDR3 region has the DNA TGTGCCAGCTCACCACGTATAGGAACCTACGAGCAGTACTTC. It specifies CASSPRIGTYEQYF. Complete variable domain (other parts from reference TRBV18 and TRBJ2-7): NAGVMQNPRHLVRRRGQEARLRCSPMKGHSHVYWYRQLPEEGLKFMVYLQKENIIDESGMPKERFSAEFPKEGPSILRIQQVVRGDSAAYFCASSPRIGTYEQYFGPGTRLTVT.

The rearrangement links TRBV7-9 to TRBJ1-3; D is possibly TRBD1 (6 bases). Germline CDR1 reads SEHNR; CDR2 reads FQNEAQ (reference sequence). The CDR3 length is 16 residues. Trimming took 3 bases from V and 3 from J, leaving 15 bases between them. The CDR3 region is CASSLGAPGGGNTIYF. The CDR3 DNA is TGTGCCAGCAGCTTGGGGGCTCCCGGCGGTGGAAACACCATATATTTT.

The chain couples TRBV27 to TRBJ1-4; D possibly corresponds to TRBD1 (6 bases). With 5 bases removed from V and 2 bases from J, the gap between germline ends came to 21 bases. The CDR3 totals 18 residues. In germline, CDR1 is MNHEY, CDR2 SMNVEV (reference sequence). CDR3 in amino acids: CASSASRGAYGTNEKLFF. The CDR3 region has the DNA TGTGCCAGCAGTGCTAGCCGGGGGGCATACGGGACTAATGAAAAACTGTTTTTT.

The chain carries TRBV15 and TRBJ1-2; 8 bases line up with TRBD1. CDR3 length: 15 amino acids. The V and J ends lost 0 bases and 4 bases, in that order; junction bases with no gene match: 4. CDR1 LNHNV and CDR2 YYDKDF come from the germline V gene (reference sequence). CDR3 sequence reads: CATSRDRGTGYGYTF. Here the CDR3 DNA reads TGTGCCACCAGCAGAGATCGCGGGACAGGCTATGGCTACACCTTC.

The chain couples TRBV5-1 to TRBJ1-2; D possibly corresponds to TRBD1 (6 bases). CDR3 size: 14 residues. V was trimmed by 2 bases and J by 3 bases, leaving 11 bases between them. Germline V gene data show CDR1 as SGHRS and CDR2 as YFSETQ. The CDR3, as DNA: TGCGCCAGCAGCTTTCGGGGGCGTGACTATGGCTACACCTTC. Its protein is CASSFRGRDYGYTF.

To note about this clone: One end of the junction varies from germline; a read error may be responsible. CDR3 protein: CASSSGVAGVLTF. The CDR3 nucleotides read TGTGCTAGCAGCTCAGGGGTCGCGGGCGTCCTGACTTTC. The V gene is TRBV7-7, the J gene TRBJ2-6, with D perhaps matching TRBD1 (6 bases). Germline values: CDR1 SSHAT, CDR2 FNYEAQ (reference sequence). CDR3 length: 13 amino acids.

The V call is TRBV27, the J call TRBJ2-3; 8 bases are shared with TRBD1. Germline trimming cut 6 bases from V and 3 bases from J; bases unmatched to any gene: 8. The V gene's germline CDR1 is MNHEY and CDR2 SMNVEV (reference sequence). CDR3 length: 15 residues. In nucleotides, the CDR3 is TGTGCCAGCAGCCGCGGGACAGGAAGGACAGATACGCAGTATTTT. Residues: CASSRGTGRTDTQYF.

This sequence joins TRBV10-3 and TRBJ1-3, with D perhaps TRBD1 (5 bases). The germline V gene has CDR1 ENHRY and CDR2 SYGVKD. V lost 7 bases to trimming and J lost 4 bases, with 14 bases between them. The CDR3 is made up of 14 amino acids. Here the CDR3 reads CAINQGGPGNTIYF. The CDR3, as DNA: TGTGCCATCAATCAGGGAGGGCCCGGAAACACCATATATTTT.

The V gene is TRBV5-4, the J gene TRBJ2-1, with 10 bases fitting TRBD2. CDR3 length equals 16 residues. V trimming: 4 bases; J trimming: 3 bases; junction bases outside the gene matches: 7. Germline-derived CDR1 and CDR2 are SGHNT and YYREEE (reference sequence). The CDR3 bases are TGTGCCAGCAGCCTTGCGGGACTAGCGAACTACAATGAGCAGTTCTTC. Residues: CASSLAGLANYNEQFF.

CDR3 nucleotide sequence: TGTGCCAGCAGCCTAAGGGGGGCGGGTCGGGGTGGCTACACCTTC. Amino acid sequence: CASSLRGAGRGGYTF. This chain uses TRBV27 with TRBJ1-2; possible D gene TRBD1, 6 bases. The CDR3 extends over 15 amino acids. V lost 6 bases to trimming and J lost 7 bases, with 21 bases between them. Germline assignment: CDR1 MNHEY and CDR2 SMNVEV (reference sequence).